This T cell receptor (beta chain) was observed in a study of CD8+ T cells in alopecia areata. Extracted from the samples, RNA was reverse transcribed into cDNA to serve as the sequencing template. Here immunoSEQ multiplex PCR was the method, and the copy in TCRdb shows in-frame clones only, minus some. Of around 290,000 clones listed, 55% to 70% were seen once; the top ten hold around 1.7%. As to treatment: oral pan-JAK inhibitor, 5-10 mg twice daily. Sampling of alopecia areata patients yielded lesional scalp punch biopsies as well as peripheral blood. The CDR3 consists of 14 residues. Germline CDR1 and CDR2: KGHSH and LQKENI. Between the trimmed V and J ends, which lost 2 bases and 8 bases, there was a span of 10 bases.

Specimen: CD4+ T cells sorted from blood, collected at week 24, from a patient treated with tofacitinib. The rearrangement uses TRBV18 and TRBJ1-6; no reliable D call. This receptor was obtained from a human donor with alopecia areata. For the CDR3, the DNA is TGTGCCAGCTCACCAGTTGTGCCGGATTCACCCCTCCACTTT. This encodes CASSPVVPDSPLHF.